These 23 T cell receptor beta chains were all obtained from the same sample, sequenced in a study of blood T cells in healthy people across ages. Together with a sample-barcoded 5' primer, a J-beta primer mix was included in a second PCR lasting roughly 6 to 12 cycles. MiXCR, applied by TCRdb to the 5' RACE reads, yields one record per CDR3 protein. The sample includes approximately 780,000 distinct CDR3 sequences, around a quarter of them seen just once. These data were also reused for a study on T cells of mothers and their children.

Sequenced sample: blood. These receptors were taken from a boy aged 10-17 years in good health.

The chain is built from TRBV20-1 and TRBJ1-4; no reliable D call. Germline CDR1 and CDR2: DFQATT and SNEGSKA (reference sequence). V lost 5 bases to trimming and J lost 7 bases, with 14 bases between them. The CDR3 is made up of 13 amino acids. The CDR3 is CSAASGSFEKLFF. The CDR3 DNA reads TGCAGTGCTGCCTCGGGCTCCTTTGAAAAACTGTTTTTT.

The chain carries TRBV12-3 or TRBV12-4 and TRBJ2-3, with D unclear. The CDR3 is 14 amino acids. V shed 6 bases and J shed 0 bases, with 10 bases lying between them. CDR3 DNA: TGTGCCAGCAGCGGCGAAGACAGCACAGATACGCAGTATTTT. The encoded protein is CASSGEDSTDTQYF.

The gene calls are TRBV6-5 and TRBJ2-7; D may be TRBD2 (5 bases). V was cut by 6 bases and J by 8 bases, with 11 bases left in between. Germline V lookup: CDR1 MNHEY, CDR2 SVGAGI. The CDR3 length is 11 residues. The CDR3 here is CASRLEGKQYF. The CDR3 DNA sequence: TGTGCCAGCAGGCTCGAGGGAAAGCAGTACTTC.

The CDR3: CASSPGPTNEKLFF. CDR3 in DNA: TGTGCCAGCAGCCCAGGCCCAACTAATGAAAAACTGTTTTTT. This chain uses TRBV4-2 with TRBJ1-4; D is unresolved. Trimming cost V 4 bases and J 0 bases, with 6 bases left between them. Germline CDR1 is LGHNA and CDR2 is YNFKEQ. The CDR3 extends over 14 amino acids.

DNA of the CDR3: TGTGCCAGCAGCTCCGAGGGGGATCAGCCCCAGCATTTT. The encoded protein is CASSSEGDQPQHF. This chain joins TRBV7-2 and TRBJ1-5, with a tentative D call TRBD1 (6 bases). Trimming pared 4 bases from V and 5 bases from J, leaving 9 bases between. Germline CDR1 SGHTA, CDR2 FQGNSA. The CDR3 extends over 13 amino acids.

This clonotype came up a few times. The V gene is TRBV29-1, the J gene TRBJ2-7; tentatively, D is TRBD2 (7 bases). The germline V gene has CDR1 SQVTM and CDR2 ANQGSEA. This CDR3 contains 12 residues. Trimming shortened V by 4 bases and J by 3 bases, and 10 bases separated the two germline ends. The CDR3 region is CSVAGDYYEQYF. The CDR3 DNA sequence: TGCAGCGTTGCAGGGGACTACTACGAGCAGTACTTC.

The chain recombines TRBV27 with TRBJ2-2; no definite D call. V was shortened by 6 bases and J by 6 bases, with 5 bases between the two germline ends. Germline values: CDR1 MNHEY, CDR2 SMNVEV (reference sequence). This CDR3 is built from 11 residues. The CDR3 region is CASRYAGELFF. Written as DNA, the CDR3 is TGTGCCAGCAGATACGCCGGGGAGCTGTTTTTT.

This clonotype was seen more than once but under ten times. The chain is built from TRBV20-1 and TRBJ2-5, with TRBD2 identical over 8 bases. CDR3 size: 14 residues. CDR1 DFQATT and CDR2 SNEGSKA come from the germline V gene (reference sequence). The J segment lost 6 bases and the V segment lost 0 bases, leaving 6 bases of the junction unmatched. The CDR3, as DNA: TGCAGTGCTAGAGATCAGCGGGGGTCGAAGACCCAGTACTTC. Protein product: CSARDQRGSKTQYF.

The chain has TRBV4-1 and TRBJ2-1, with a tentative D call TRBD1 (5 bases). The J call is uncertain, as TRBJ2-5 better fits the DNA end. This CDR3 has 15 amino acids. Germline CDR1 MGHRA, CDR2 YSYEKL. The CDR3 sequence: CASSQDGLGVETQYF. CDR3 bases: TGCGCCAGCAGCCAAGATGGTTTAGGGGTTGAGACCCAGTACTTC.

V usage is TRBV7-9 and J usage is TRBJ2-5, with TRBD2 matching 9 bases. Near its end, the DNA agrees better with TRBJ2-1, so the J call may be wrong. Germline V gene lookup returns CDR1 SEHNR and CDR2 FQNEAQ (reference sequence). The CDR3 covers 18 residues. The CDR3 DNA follows: TGTGCCAGCAGCTTAGCCCCTCCAGGGCTAGCGGGGAACAATGAGCAGTTCTTC. Protein: CASSLAPPGLAGNNEQFF.

This clonotype was observed a few times. This rearrangement joins TRBV30 to TRBJ1-6, with D perhaps matching TRBD1 (6 bases). CDR3 size: 16 residues. Trimming removed 2 bases from V and 0 bases from J, with 11 bases in between. Germline CDR1 reads GTSNPN; CDR2 reads SVGIG (reference sequence). The CDR3 DNA follows: TGTGCCTGGAGTAGGGGGTTAAGCTCCTATAATTCACCCCTCCACTTT. The encoded protein is CAWSRGLSSYNSPLHF.

This clonotype showed up just once. The chain combines TRBV3-1 with TRBJ2-7; D may be TRBD1 (6 bases). Trimming took 4 bases from V and 3 from J, leaving 16 bases between them. There are 15 residues in the CDR3. The germline CDR1 and CDR2 sequences are LGHDT and YNNKEL (reference sequence). CDR3 residues: CASSPQGQIHYEQYF. The CDR3 DNA sequence: TGTGCCAGCAGCCCCCAGGGGCAGATTCACTACGAGCAGTACTTC.

This clonotype was seen at least ten times. This chain connects TRBV2 to TRBJ2-5; 7 nucleotides match TRBD1. The DNA end is more similar to TRBJ2-7, so the J call may be wrong. The CDR3 length is 13 residues. The germline V gene has CDR1 SNHLY and CDR2 FYNNEI. CDR3 sequence: CASSGGSSYEQYF. For the CDR3, the DNA is TGTGCCAGCTCAGGGGGTAGCTCCTACGAGCAGTACTTC.

This clonotype was detected a few times. The chain is built from TRBV6-5 and TRBJ2-5; D not resolved. The V end was cut by 1 base, the J end by 3 bases, with 9 bases between. This CDR3 region has 14 residues. Germline CDR1 is MNHEY and CDR2 is SVGAGI. The CDR3 sequence: CASSYYGSKETQYF. CDR3 nucleotide sequence: TGTGCCAGCAGTTACTATGGCAGCAAAGAGACCCAGTACTTC.

Only one count was recorded for this clonotype. The chain has TRBV4-3 and TRBJ1-1; D may be TRBD1 (5 bases). This CDR3 region has 14 residues. Germline CDR1 reads LGHNA; CDR2 reads YSLEER. Trimming took off 0 bases at V and 5 bases at J, with 10 bases between the two ends. In DNA, the CDR3 is TGCGCCAGCAGCCAAGACAAATCAGGGACTGAAGCTTTCTTT. Translating it yields CASSQDKSGTEAFF.

This clonotype was observed many times. V and J are TRBV6-1 and TRBJ2-5; 10 nucleotides match TRBD2. Germline V gene data show CDR1 as MNHNS and CDR2 as SASEGT. J gave up 7 bases and V 0 bases, and 11 bases lay outside the gene matches. The CDR3 runs to 17 residues. Here the CDR3 DNA reads TGTGCCAGCAGTGAAGCGGGCCTAGCGGGGGCTTTGGGGACCCAGTACTTC. Protein product: CASSEAGLAGALGTQYF.

The gene calls are TRBV19 and TRBJ1-1; perhaps TRBD1 as D (5 bases). The CDR3 sequence is 12 residues long. CDR1 and CDR2 (germline): LNHDA, SQIVND (reference sequence). V was cut by 3 bases and J by 7 bases, with 9 bases left in between. The CDR3 DNA follows: TGTGCCAGTAGTATCGGGGCTATTGAAGCTTTCTTT. It codes for CASSIGAIEAFF.

This clonotype came up a few times. The rearrangement uses TRBV12-3 or TRBV12-4 and TRBJ1-2; 9 bases are shared with TRBD1. Germline trimming cut 6 bases from V and 6 bases from J; bases unmatched to any gene: 8. The length of the CDR3 is 14 residues. The CDR3 coding sequence is TGTGCCAGCAGAAGTCCGGGACAGGGTGATGGCTACACCTTC. This codes for CASRSPGQGDGYTF.

The rearrangement joins TRBV5-1 to TRBJ2-5, with unresolved D. The J call may be wrong; the DNA end is better matched by TRBJ2-1. This CDR3 is built from 16 residues. CDR1 is SGHRS, CDR2 YFSETQ, per germline. The CDR3 reads CASSLGSSVTYNEQFF. DNA for the CDR3: TGCGCCAGCAGCTTGGGGAGCAGCGTAACCTACAATGAGCAGTTCTTC.

This clonotype appeared a few times. J is TRBJ2-5 and V is TRBV3-1; weak D call: TRBD2 (5 bases). The J call may be in error: the DNA end matches TRBJ2-1 better. This CDR3 contains 15 residues. Germline loops: CDR1 LGHDT, CDR2 YNNKEL (reference sequence). The CDR3, as DNA: TGTGCCAGCAGCCAAGTTATGGTAGCGTTGAATGAGCAGTTCTTC. Encoded protein: CASSQVMVALNEQFF.

This chain connects TRBV29-1 to TRBJ1-5; TRBD1 agrees at 7 bases. V lost 6 bases, J lost 5 bases, and 10 bases stayed unmatched. The CDR3 extends over 14 amino acids. Per the germline V gene, CDR1 is SQVTM and CDR2 is ANQGSEA. CDR3 DNA sequence: TGCAGCGTCACCGGGACAGAGTACGATCAGCCCCAGCATTTT. Its translation: CSVTGTEYDQPQHF.

The rearrangement links TRBV18 to TRBJ2-1; D is ambiguous. The DNA end lines up better with TRBJ2-5; the J call may be wrong. The CDR3 covers 13 residues. CDR1 is KGHSH and CDR2 is LQKENI in the germline V gene. Here the CDR3 DNA reads TGTGCCAGCTCACCGATGCTCCAAGAGACCCAGTACTTC. Amino acid sequence: CASSPMLQETQYF.

This sequence joins TRBV7-8 and TRBJ1-1, with a tentative D call TRBD1 (6 bases). The germline gives CDR1 SGHVS, CDR2 FQNEAQ. V was cut by 4 bases and J by 4 bases, with 13 bases left in between. There are 14 residues in the CDR3. The CDR3 sequence: CASSSWDKITEAFF. The CDR3, as DNA: TGTGCCAGCAGCTCATGGGACAAAATCACTGAAGCTTTCTTT.